This TCR beta chain was obtained from a study of shared T cell receptors in the human thymus. This CDR3 contains 18 residues. Germline values: CDR1 SGHVS, CDR2 FQNEAQ. V gave up 5 bases and J gave up 0 bases, with 23 bases separating them. The table came from immunoSEQ multiplex PCR; TCRdb's copy has only in-frame clones and leaves some out. The sample shows fewer than 700,000 clones, around 89% of them seen only once. The same sample was also used in a study of human thymus T cells. As that study records: Related studies noted strongly shared thymic repertoires across unrelated people.

The chain carries TRBV7-8 and TRBJ2-7; D may be TRBD1 (6 bases). Sample: thymocytes. This receptor was taken from a boy less than two years old with a congenital heart defect. DNA for the CDR3: TGTGCCAGCAGCCTCCCGACAGGTCCCCTTCCGAGCTCCTACGAGCAGTACTTC. The encoded protein is CASSLPTGPLPSSYEQYF.